The T cell receptor (beta chain) under discussion was sequenced for a study of blood T cell repertoires in COVID-19. Turning to the study itself: Researchers got acute and convalescent COVID-19 samples from the United States, Italy and Spain. The cDNA or gDNA used as material had been derived from T cells, B-cell-depleted T cells, or PBMCs.

Sequencing was performed with immunoSEQ multiplex PCR; in TCRdb, only in-frame clones are kept and a portion is missing. The profile covers 35,000 to 40,000 clones, with around four fifths appearing a single time and around 5% taken by the ten largest. The CDR3 consists of 14 residues. Germline CDR1 is SGHAT and CDR2 is FQNNGV. The V end was cut by 6 bases, the J end by 8 bases, with 16 bases between. V and J are TRBV11-2 and TRBJ1-4; maybe TRBD1 (6 bases). Specimen: peripheral blood. The source of this sequence is a man aged 50 to 60 with active COVID-19. DNA for the CDR3: TGTGCCAGCAGTCAACAGCAGGGGCAGGAAAAACTGTTTTTT. Amino acids: CASSQQQGQEKLFF.